The clone carrying this T cell receptor beta chain has a handful of counts. The protocol was immunoSEQ multiplex PCR, while the TCRdb copy is restricted to in-frame clones and leaves out a portion. The sample shows about 46,000 clones, 86% of them seen only once. The data are from a study of blood T cell repertoires in COVID-19. Across the whole study: Sites in the United States, Italy and Spain provided acute and convalescent COVID-19 samples. Sample material is recorded as cDNA or gDNA derived from T cells, B-cell-depleted T cells, or PBMCs.

The receptor was isolated from a man in his 60s with active or convalescent COVID-19. The sequencing input was peripheral blood.

Here the CDR3 reads CASSQLLTISGNTIYF. The DNA for the CDR3 is TGCGCCAGCAGCCAACTTCTTACTATCTCTGGAAACACCATATATTTT. This chain uses TRBV4-1 with TRBJ1-3; D remains unclear. CDR1 MGHRA and CDR2 YSYEKL come from the germline V gene. The CDR3 loop spans 16 amino acids. V lost 2 bases to trimming and J lost 0 bases, with 11 bases between them.